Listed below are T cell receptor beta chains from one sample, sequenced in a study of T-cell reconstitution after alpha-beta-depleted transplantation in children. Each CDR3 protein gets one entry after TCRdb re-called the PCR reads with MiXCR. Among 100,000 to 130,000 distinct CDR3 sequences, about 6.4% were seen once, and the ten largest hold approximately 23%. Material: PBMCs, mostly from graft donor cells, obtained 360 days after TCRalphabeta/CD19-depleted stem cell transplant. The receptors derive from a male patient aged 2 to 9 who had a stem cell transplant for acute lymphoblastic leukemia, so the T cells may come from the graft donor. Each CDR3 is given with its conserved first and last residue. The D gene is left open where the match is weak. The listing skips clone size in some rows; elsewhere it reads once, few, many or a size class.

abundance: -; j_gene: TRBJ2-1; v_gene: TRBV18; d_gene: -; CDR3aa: CASSPPLEDEQFF; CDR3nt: TGTGCCAGCTCACCGCCACTAGAGGATGAGCAGTTCTTC
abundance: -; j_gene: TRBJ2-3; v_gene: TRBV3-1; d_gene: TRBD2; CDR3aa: CASSSLAPHYRTDTQYF; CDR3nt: TGTGCCAGCAGCTCACTAGCGCCGCACTATAGGACAGATACGCAGTATTTT
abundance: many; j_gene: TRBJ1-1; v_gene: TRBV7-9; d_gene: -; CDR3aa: CASSRGANTEAFF; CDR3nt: TGTGCCAGCAGCCGGGGGGCGAACACTGAAGCTTTCTTT
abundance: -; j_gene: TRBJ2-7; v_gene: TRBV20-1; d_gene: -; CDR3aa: CSASTESYEQYF; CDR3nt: TGCAGTGCTTCGACAGAGTCCTACGAGCAGTACTTC
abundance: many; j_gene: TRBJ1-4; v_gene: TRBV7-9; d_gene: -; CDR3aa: CASSAEGGTNEKLFF; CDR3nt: TGTGCCAGCAGCGCCGAGGGGGGAACTAATGAAAAACTGTTTTTT
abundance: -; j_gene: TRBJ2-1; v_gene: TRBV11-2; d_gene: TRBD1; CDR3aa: CASSSSPTGGIEQFF; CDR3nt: TGTGCCAGCAGCTCCTCTCCGACAGGGGGAATTGAGCAGTTCTTC
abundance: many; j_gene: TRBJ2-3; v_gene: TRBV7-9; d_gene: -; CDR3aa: CASSLVAGIGDTQYF; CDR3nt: TGTGCCAGCAGCTTAGTGGCGGGAATTGGGGATACGCAGTATTTT
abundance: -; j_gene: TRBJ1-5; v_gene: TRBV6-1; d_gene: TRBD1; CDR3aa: CASSERTGGAYSNQPQHF; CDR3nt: TGTGCCAGCAGTGAACGGACAGGGGGTGCCTATAGCAATCAGCCCCAGCATTTT
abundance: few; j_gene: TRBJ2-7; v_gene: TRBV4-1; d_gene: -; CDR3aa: CASSQVAGRSSYEQYF; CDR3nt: TGCGCCAGCAGCCAAGTGGCGGGTCGTAGCTCCTACGAGCAGTACTTC
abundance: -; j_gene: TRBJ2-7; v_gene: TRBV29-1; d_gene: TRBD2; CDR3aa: CSVSGGPGGYEQYF; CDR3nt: TGCAGCGTTTCGGGAGGGCCGGGCGGCTACGAGCAGTACTTC
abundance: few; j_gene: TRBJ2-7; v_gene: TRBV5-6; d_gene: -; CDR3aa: CASSPRGGGYEQYF; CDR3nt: TGTGCCAGCAGCCCGAGAGGGGGTGGCTACGAGCAGTACTTC
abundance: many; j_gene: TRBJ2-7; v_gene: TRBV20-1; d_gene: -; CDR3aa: CSARDKVESSYEQYF; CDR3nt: TGCAGTGCTAGAGATAAGGTCGAAAGCTCCTACGAGCAGTACTTC
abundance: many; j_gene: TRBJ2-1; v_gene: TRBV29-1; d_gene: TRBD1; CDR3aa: CSVGQGTYNEQFF; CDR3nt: TGCAGCGTTGGACAGGGGACCTACAATGAGCAGTTCTTC
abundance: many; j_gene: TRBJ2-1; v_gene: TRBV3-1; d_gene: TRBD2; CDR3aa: CASSLTSGRHVSYNEQFF; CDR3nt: TGTGCCAGCAGCCTGACTAGCGGAAGACACGTCTCCTACAATGAGCAGTTCTTC
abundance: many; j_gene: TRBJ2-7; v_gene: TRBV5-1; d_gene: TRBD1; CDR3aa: CASSLAGQGPYEQYF; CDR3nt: TGCGCCAGCAGCTTGGCCGGACAGGGGCCCTACGAGCAGTACTTC
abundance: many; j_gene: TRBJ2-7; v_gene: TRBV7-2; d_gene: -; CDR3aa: CASSLVGVFEQYF; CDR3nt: TGTGCCAGCAGCTTAGTTGGGGTCTTCGAGCAGTACTTC
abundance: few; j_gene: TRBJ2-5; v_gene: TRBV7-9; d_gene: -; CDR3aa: CASSSLQRGRGQETQYF; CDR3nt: TGTGCCAGCAGCTCATTACAACGGGGTAGAGGCCAAGAGACCCAGTACTTC
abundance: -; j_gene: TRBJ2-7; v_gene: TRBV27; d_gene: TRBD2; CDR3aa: CASRSSGTLSYEQYF; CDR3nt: TGTGCCAGCAGAAGTAGCGGGACCCTCTCCTACGAGCAGTACTTC
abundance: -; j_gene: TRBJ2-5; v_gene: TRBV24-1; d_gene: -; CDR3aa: CATSPGAGGETQYF; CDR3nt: TGTGCCACCAGTCCAGGTGCAGGTGGGGAGACCCAGTACTTC
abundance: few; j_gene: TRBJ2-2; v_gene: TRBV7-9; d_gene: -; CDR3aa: CASSFSGKLFF; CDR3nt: TGTGCCAGCAGCTTCTCCGGGAAGCTGTTTTTT
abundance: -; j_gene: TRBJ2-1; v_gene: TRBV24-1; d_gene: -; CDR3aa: CATSGPRGQFDEQFF; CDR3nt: TGTGCCACCAGTGGCCCCAGGGGCCAGTTCGATGAGCAGTTCTTC
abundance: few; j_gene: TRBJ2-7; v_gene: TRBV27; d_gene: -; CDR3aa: CASSSGGTYEQYF; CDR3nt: TGTGCCAGCAGCTCGGGCGGGACCTACGAGCAGTACTTC